A selection of T cell receptor beta chains follows, all from one sample in a study of cytomegalovirus exposure and HLA in healthy donors. TCRdb keeps only in-frame clones here, not all; method: immunoSEQ multiplex PCR. The sample includes 150,000 to 200,000 clones, 70% to 80% of them seen just once. Sequencing was carried out using PBMCs. Every receptor here comes from a man younger than 35 in good health and CMV-seropositive. CDR3s include the opening cysteine and the closing phenylalanine or tryptophan. Fields, in order: CDR3 protein, J gene, V gene.

CDR3aa: CASSDHGTATDTQYF
j_gene: TRBJ2-3
v_gene: TRBV9

CDR3aa: CASSLTADQPQHF
j_gene: TRBJ1-5
v_gene: TRBV5-1

CDR3aa: CASSLSASGDYEQYF
j_gene: TRBJ2-7
v_gene: TRBV11-2

CDR3aa: CASSHQRESRDEQFF
j_gene: TRBJ2-1
v_gene: TRBV6-5

CDR3aa: CASTRGVTGELFF
j_gene: TRBJ2-2
v_gene: TRBV7-9

CDR3aa: CASSLAYGRVTYEQYF
j_gene: TRBJ2-7
v_gene: TRBV5-1

CDR3aa: CASSFTGNVQFF
j_gene: TRBJ2-1
v_gene: TRBV5-1

CDR3aa: CASSPNGGGPYEQYF
j_gene: TRBJ2-7
v_gene: TRBV7-3

CDR3aa: CSVRESYEQYF
j_gene: TRBJ2-7
v_gene: TRBV29-1

CDR3aa: CAMGDREAEPYEQYF
j_gene: TRBJ2-7
v_gene: TRBV10-3

CDR3aa: CASSYAPRELHGEQFF
j_gene: TRBJ2-1
v_gene: TRBV7-8

CDR3aa: CASRETGYGYTF
j_gene: TRBJ1-2
v_gene: TRBV19

CDR3aa: CASSRGQGETQYF
j_gene: TRBJ2-5
v_gene: TRBV7-2

CDR3aa: CASHPRQGGFGEQYF
j_gene: TRBJ2-7
v_gene: TRBV5-1

CDR3aa: CASSFSRGAYEQYF
j_gene: TRBJ2-7
v_gene: TRBV28

CDR3aa: CASSLSNNEQFF
j_gene: TRBJ2-1
v_gene: TRBV5-6

CDR3aa: CAISQGSGTGGYNEQFF
j_gene: TRBJ2-1
v_gene: TRBV10-3

CDR3aa: CASSRDSNNEQFF
j_gene: TRBJ2-1
v_gene: TRBV2

CDR3aa: CSVLVGTSTDTQYF
j_gene: TRBJ2-3
v_gene: TRBV29-1

CDR3aa: CASSATGKVEKLFF
j_gene: TRBJ1-4
v_gene: TRBV19

CDR3aa: CASSYPLGDRGPYEQYF
j_gene: TRBJ2-7
v_gene: TRBV11-3

CDR3aa: CSVVPTGFYEQYF
j_gene: TRBJ2-7
v_gene: TRBV29-1

CDR3aa: CASSLTGSGYNEQFF
j_gene: TRBJ2-1
v_gene: TRBV11-3

CDR3aa: CASSLQGTSSIGASYEQYF
j_gene: TRBJ2-7
v_gene: TRBV7-2

CDR3aa: CASSFGQGRFNEQFF
j_gene: TRBJ2-1
v_gene: TRBV11-2

CDR3aa: CASSLDTGQDYEKLFF
j_gene: TRBJ1-4
v_gene: TRBV11-2

CDR3aa: CASSSTGGSGNTIYF
j_gene: TRBJ1-3
v_gene: TRBV6-5

CDR3aa: CASSESEWGVITDTQYF
j_gene: TRBJ2-3
v_gene: TRBV25-1

CDR3aa: CASSLWYVGAGFGYTF
j_gene: TRBJ1-2
v_gene: TRBV5-6

CDR3aa: CATSSLTREQGHEQFF
j_gene: TRBJ2-1
v_gene: TRBV15

CDR3aa: CSVVDRGTYEQYF
j_gene: TRBJ2-7
v_gene: TRBV29-1

CDR3aa: CASRDRGSPGNTIYF
j_gene: TRBJ1-3
v_gene: TRBV23-1

CDR3aa: CASSQSRGLGEKLFF
j_gene: TRBJ1-4
v_gene: TRBV4-1

CDR3aa: CASSIDRGITGELFF
j_gene: TRBJ2-2
v_gene: TRBV19

CDR3aa: CASSVGQTNTEAFF
j_gene: TRBJ1-1
v_gene: TRBV9

CDR3aa: CASSDIAGGGEPNTGELFF
j_gene: TRBJ2-2
v_gene: TRBV10-1

CDR3aa: CASSLIGTRVGELFF
j_gene: TRBJ2-2
v_gene: TRBV7-3

CDR3aa: CASSDVDLGDRSYEQYF
j_gene: TRBJ2-7
v_gene: TRBV6-1

CDR3aa: CASGTSQIYNEQFF
j_gene: TRBJ2-1
v_gene: TRBV6-5